The clone carrying this TCR beta chain came up many times. As yet, its antigen is unknown. V lost 1 base and J 4 bases, leaving 23 bases between the germline ends. CDR3 length: 19 amino acids. CDR1 and CDR2 (germline): MGHRA, YSYEKL. The data are from a study of post-analysis software for immune sequencing data. Findings and caveats of the study: Among multiple sclerosis patients, normalized Chao1 diversity was significantly below that of controls. Compared with controls, patients had more of five or six TRBV segments, including TRBV5-6, TRBV5-1 and TRBV20-1.

Every TCR beta cDNA library bore unique molecular identifiers. Using its own MiXCR run on the PCR reads, TCRdb lists one record per CDR3 protein. The sample consists of roughly 200,000 distinct CDR3 sequences, around 30% of them appearing once. Specimen: blood. The source of this sequence is a girl between 2 and 17 years old with multiple sclerosis. This sequence joins TRBV4-1 and TRBJ1-5, with D possibly TRBD1 on 5 matching bases. CDR3 residues: CASSQVGYLREIANQPQHF. The CDR3 DNA reads TGCGCCAGCAGCCAAGTCGGGTATCTCAGGGAAATAGCAAATCAGCCCCAGCATTTT.